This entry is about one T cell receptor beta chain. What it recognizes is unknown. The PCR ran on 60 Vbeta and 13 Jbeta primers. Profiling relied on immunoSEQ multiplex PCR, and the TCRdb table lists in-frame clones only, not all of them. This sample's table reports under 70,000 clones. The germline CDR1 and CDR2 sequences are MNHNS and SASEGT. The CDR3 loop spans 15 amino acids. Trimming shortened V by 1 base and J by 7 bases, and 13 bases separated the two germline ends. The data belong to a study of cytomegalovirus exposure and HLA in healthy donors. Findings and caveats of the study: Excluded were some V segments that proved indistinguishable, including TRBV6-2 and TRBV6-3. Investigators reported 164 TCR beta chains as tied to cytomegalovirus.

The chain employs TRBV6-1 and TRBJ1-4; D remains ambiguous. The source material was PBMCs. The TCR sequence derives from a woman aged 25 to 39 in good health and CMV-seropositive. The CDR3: CASSEGGFGREKLFF. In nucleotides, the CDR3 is TGTGCCAGCAGTGAAGGAGGATTCGGTCGTGAAAAACTGTTTTTT.